This T cell receptor beta chain was sequenced during a study of beta chain features in type 1 diabetes. Overall study: Healthy donors, compared against patients, showed similar age, gender and cell yields. Study-wide results and caveats: Patients with Type 1 diabetes showed moderately but significantly shorter TCRB CDR3s in all four CD4+ subsets. There was a possibility that cDNA sequencing over-represented cells with high TCR expression.

All of the isolated RNA was reverse transcribed, so expressed TCRB transcripts were sequenced. An average of around 3.5 million reads was obtained for naive, central memory and regulatory T cell samples. Using immunoSEQ multiplex PCR, the repertoire was profiled, and TCRdb retains in-frame clones only, with some absent. The sample holds roughly 730,000 clones, around an eighth seen once. Donors contributed one heparinised blood draw apiece, averaging approximately 0.12 L. This clone was counted a few times. No antigen is known for it. In germline, CDR1 is MNHNY, CDR2 SVGAGI (reference sequence). The CDR3 extends over 14 amino acids. V trimming: 6 bases; J trimming: 8 bases; junction bases outside the gene matches: 4.

Input material: naive CD4+ T cells from blood. This rearrangement joins TRBV6-6 to TRBJ1-4; 12 bases are a match to TRBD1. The clonotype comes from a man between 18 and 35 years old with type 1 diabetes. CDR3 in DNA: TGTGCCAGCAGCCCGGGACAGGGGGCGGAAAAACTGTTTTTT. Amino acid sequence: CASSPGQGAEKLFF.